The rows below give T cell receptor beta chains drawn from one sample of a study of blood T cell repertoires in COVID-19. Some clones are missing from TCRdb's copy, which holds only in-frame ones; the method was immunoSEQ multiplex PCR. This table has approximately 210,000 clones, almost 90% appearing once. The sequencing input was PBMCs or T cells enriched from blood (not recorded which). The receptors shown here come from a woman in her fifties or sixties with acute COVID-19. CDR3s include the opening cysteine and the closing phenylalanine or tryptophan.

J gene | V gene | CDR3 protein
TRBJ1-1 | TRBV15 | CATSRDGREIAFF
TRBJ1-2 | TRBV30 | CAWSGVRPSTNFYTF
TRBJ1-3 | TRBV19 | CASSSGSAGNTIYF
TRBJ2-7 | TRBV27 | CASSLSRGWDYEQYF
TRBJ2-7 | TRBV10-1 | CASRTSGSSYEQYF
TRBJ2-3 | TRBV29-1 | CSGGSSGRAGPDTQYF
TRBJ2-3 | TRBV18 | CASSLTLAGMTDTQYF
TRBJ2-5 | TRBV7-2 | CASSSDRRETQYF
TRBJ2-7 | TRBV5-6 | CASRSAGGGSYEQYF
TRBJ2-2 | TRBV2 | CASSDVPSLGGELFF
TRBJ1-5 | TRBV19 | CASAGTGNQPQHF
TRBJ2-3 | TRBV18 | CASSPWDRVDSLFNTDTQYF
TRBJ1-6 | TRBV18 | CASSPESSYNSPLHF
TRBJ2-1 | TRBV4-1 | CASSHLADYNEQFF
TRBJ1-1 | TRBV19 | CASSRDRLNTEAFF
TRBJ2-3 | TRBV28 | CASSLLSPSTGGLSDTQYF
TRBJ1-4 | TRBV6-1 | CASSEGWRQGLLEKLFF
TRBJ2-2 | TRBV7-9 | CASSLVRSSGELFF